The next 25 T cell receptor beta chains were all read from a single sample in a study of T cell repertoires in cytomegalovirus infection. TCRdb called the reads again in MiXCR, with one record for every CDR3 protein. The sample contains some 400,000 distinct CDR3 sequences, 18% of which appear only once. The sequenced sample consisted of PBMCs. The receptors here all came from a human donor in good health (CMV status not recorded). Some clones in this sample may be carry-over from other donors' samples.

This clonotype was detected ten times or more. The V gene is TRBV7-2, the J gene TRBJ1-2; 7 nucleotides match TRBD1. V was pared by 2 bases and J by 7 bases, with 10 bases of the junction left unmatched. The CDR3 consists of 15 residues. Germline CDR1 is SGHTA and CDR2 is FQGNSA. CDR3 residues: CASSLSEDRTFGYTF. CDR3 DNA: TGTGCCAGCAGCTTATCGGAGGACAGGACTTTTGGCTACACCTTC.

The sample holds many counts of this clonotype. The chain uses TRBV7-2 and TRBJ2-5, with no clear D. V lost 4 bases and J lost 5, with 11 bases in between. The germline CDR1 and CDR2 sequences are SGHTA and FQGNSA. This CDR3 is built from 13 residues. The CDR3 nucleotides read TGTGCCAGCAGCTGGCAGGCTCCGGAGACCCAGTACTTC. This codes for CASSWQAPETQYF.

In its sample, this clonotype was seen many times. The genes are TRBV7-2 and TRBJ1-2, with 10 bases lining up with TRBD1. Germline lookup yields CDR1 SGHTA and CDR2 FQGNSA. This CDR3 region has 16 residues. The trim removed 0 bases at V and 8 bases at J, leaving 9 bases unmatched. The CDR3 sequence is CASSLAGTGAPVGYTF. CDR3 coding DNA: TGTGCCAGCAGCTTAGCCGGGACAGGGGCTCCTGTCGGCTACACCTTC.

A note on this clonotype: An end of the junction does not agree with germline; a read error may underlie this. V and J are TRBV4-3 and TRBJ2-1; D tentatively fits TRBD1 or TRBD2 (5 bases each). Per germline, CDR1 LGHNA and CDR2 YSLEER. The CDR3 has 17 amino acids. CDR3 DNA sequence: TGCGCCAGCAGCCCTGGACCCCGGGACCACTCCTACAATGTGCAGTTCTTC. Residues: CASSPGPRDHSYNVQFF.

The chain uses TRBV29-1 and TRBJ2-5; D tentatively fits TRBD1 or TRBD2 (5 bases each). The V end lost 5 bases, the J end lost 4 bases, and 20 bases lay between the germline ends. CDR3 length: 15 amino acids. In germline, CDR1 is SQVTM, CDR2 ANQGSEA. The CDR3: CSVIWFGTPIETQYF. In nucleotides, the CDR3 is TGCAGCGTTATTTGGTTCGGGACCCCGATAGAGACCCAGTACTTC.

This clonotype was seen a handful of times. The V call is TRBV7-2, the J call TRBJ2-5; D gene ambiguous. The CDR3 spans 14 residues. The germline V gene encodes CDR1 SGHTA and CDR2 FQGNSA. Trimming left V 2 bases short and J 3 bases short, with 10 bases between. This chain's CDR3 is CASSLMQAEETQYF. The CDR3 region has the DNA TGTGCCAGCAGCTTAATGCAGGCCGAAGAGACCCAGTACTTC.

The chain recombines TRBV19 with TRBJ1-5, with D maybe TRBD1 (5 bases). V lost 8 bases and J lost 5, with 13 bases in between. The germline V gene encodes CDR1 LNHDA and CDR2 SQIVND (reference sequence). The CDR3 consists of 13 residues. CDR3 sequence reads: CASQYSRDQPQHF. CDR3 bases: TGTGCCAGTCAATACAGCAGGGATCAGCCCCAGCATTTT.

This clonotype has only one observation. The chain carries TRBV7-9 and TRBJ2-7, with D perhaps matching TRBD1 or TRBD2 (5 bases each). Germline CDR1 reads SEHNR; CDR2 reads FQNEAQ (reference sequence). The germline V and J ends were trimmed by 6 bases and 8 bases, with 17 bases remaining between them. The CDR3 length is 13 residues. CDR3 bases: TGTGCCAGCAGTTTGGGGACCGGCTTCAAGCAGTACTTC. Protein: CASSLGTGFKQYF.

The V call is TRBV2, the J call TRBJ2-5; TRBD1 or TRBD2 may be the D gene (5 bases each). The CDR3 contains 14 residues. V shed 8 bases and J shed 0 bases, with 13 bases lying between them. CDR1 and CDR2 from the germline V gene are SNHLY and FYNNEI. The CDR3 reads CASGTREYQETQYF. The CDR3 bases are TGTGCCAGCGGGACGAGAGAGTACCAAGAGACCCAGTACTTC.

The chain recombines TRBV6-2 or TRBV6-3 with TRBJ2-1; D may be TRBD2 (5 bases). CDR3 size: 13 residues. Germline values: CDR1 MNHEY, CDR2 SVGEGT. V was cut by 6 bases and J by 12 bases, with 18 bases left in between. CDR3 loop: CASSPTRAGRQFF. The CDR3 nucleotides read TGTGCCAGCAGCCCAACCCGGGCGGGTCGGCAGTTCTTC.

The DNA of the CDR3 is TGCGCCAGCAGCCAAGAGTTGAACACCGGGGAGCTGTTTTTT. This translates into CASSQELNTGELFF. The genes are TRBV4-1 and TRBJ2-2; no reliable D call. CDR1 MGHRA and CDR2 YSYEKL come from the germline V gene. V was pared by 0 bases and J by 1 base, with 3 bases between. The CDR3 spans 14 residues.

J is TRBJ1-2 and V is TRBV7-6; 7 nucleotides align to TRBD1. Germline CDR1 SGHVS, CDR2 FNYEAQ. This CDR3 is built from 13 residues. After removal of 5 bases from V and 7 bases from J, the junction contained 7 bases not matched to a gene. CDR3 in amino acids: CASSATGVGGYTF. In nucleotides, the CDR3 is TGTGCCAGCAGCGCCACAGGGGTGGGTGGCTACACCTTC.

This clonotype was seen a few times. The chain has TRBV2 and TRBJ2-1; 13 positions agree with TRBD2. Trimming removed 8 bases from V and 9 bases from J; junction bases left unmatched: 10. This CDR3 comprises 15 residues. Germline V gene data show CDR1 as SNHLY and CDR2 as FYNNEI. The chain's CDR3 is CASASRTSGSVEQFF. The DNA for the CDR3 is TGTGCCAGCGCCAGTAGGACTAGCGGGAGTGTTGAGCAGTTCTTC.

The rearrangement joins TRBV27 to TRBJ2-7; D gene ambiguous. The CDR3 covers 13 residues. Deletions cut 2 bases from V and 6 bases from J, with 11 bases between. The V gene's germline CDR1 is MNHEY and CDR2 SMNVEV (reference sequence). The CDR3 bases are TGTGCCAGCAGTTTACGAGATCAGGCCGAGCAGTACTTC. Its translation: CASSLRDQAEQYF.

This clonotype was detected ten times or more. The V and J genes are TRBV7-6 and TRBJ2-2; the D call may be TRBD1 or TRBD2 (5 bases each). CDR1 SGHVS and CDR2 FNYEAQ come from the germline V gene. V gave up 11 bases and J gave up 6 bases, with 19 bases separating them. The CDR3 length is 14 residues. The CDR3 loop reads CAGGDPIRAGELFF. The CDR3 DNA follows: TGTGCCGGTGGGGACCCTATACGGGCCGGGGAGCTGTTTTTT.

As concerns this clonotype: Germline and junction disagree at one end, which may indicate a read error. The CDR3 here is CVSSAQNYGYTF. CDR3 sequence (DNA): TGTGTCAGCAGTGCCCAGAACTATGGCTACACCTTC. The V call is TRBV12-3 or TRBV12-4, the J call TRBJ1-2; D not certain. This CDR3 is built from 12 residues.

This clonotype was counted a few times. J is TRBJ2-1 and V is TRBV29-1; no reliable D call. The CDR3 extends over 14 amino acids. V was pared by 4 bases and J by 4 bases, with 14 bases between. In germline, CDR1 is SQVTM, CDR2 ANQGSEA. CDR3 residues: CSVVTPGRYNEQFF. The CDR3 DNA sequence: TGCAGCGTTGTGACCCCTGGACGGTACAATGAGCAGTTCTTC.

The table lists this clonotype with many counts. The V gene is TRBV7-2, the J gene TRBJ2-1; tentative D call: TRBD2 (6 bases). V lost 11 bases and J 7 bases, leaving 12 bases between the germline ends. The germline V gene has CDR1 SGHTA and CDR2 FQGNSA. The CDR3 length is 11 residues. The CDR3 DNA reads TGTGCCCACAGACGGGAGAATGAGCAGTTCTTC. Translation gives CAHRRENEQFF. Supplemented by reference TRBV7-2 and TRBJ2-1, the full variable domain reads GAGVSQSPSNKVTEKGKDVELRCDPISGHTALYWYRQSLGQGLEFLIYFQGNSAPDKSGLPSDRFSAERTGGSVSTLTIQRTQQEDSAVYLCAHRRENEQFFGPGTRLTVL.

This clonotype appeared many times. J is TRBJ1-3 and V is TRBV7-9; 8 positions agree with TRBD1. Germline CDR1 SEHNR, CDR2 FQNEAQ (reference sequence). This CDR3 region has 14 residues. J lost 4 bases, V lost 7 bases, and 6 bases had no gene match. CDR3 region: CASTSDRGGNTIYF. The DNA of the CDR3 is TGTGCCAGCACCTCCGACAGGGGAGGAAACACCATATATTTT.

This clonotype was found many times. The chain combines TRBV7-2 with TRBJ2-1, with 10 positions matching TRBD2. Germline V gene sequence: CDR1 SGHTA, CDR2 FQGNSA. J gave up 5 bases and V 5 bases, and 6 bases lay outside the gene matches. The CDR3 length is 15 residues. The CDR3 DNA sequence: TGTGCCAGCAGCCGACAACTAGCGGGGAACAATGAGCAGTTCTTC. Its protein is CASSRQLAGNNEQFF.

This clonotype was counted only a few times. This chain links TRBV20-1 with TRBJ1-4; D is possibly TRBD1 (5 bases). CDR3 length: 11 amino acids. Trimming shortened V by 6 bases and J by 10 bases, and 12 bases separated the two germline ends. The germline CDR1 and CDR2 sequences are DFQATT and SNEGSKA (reference sequence). For the CDR3, the DNA is TGCAGTGCGAGCTACACAGGAAAACTGTTTTTT. Amino acid sequence: CSASYTGKLFF.

J is TRBJ1-3 and V is TRBV12-3 or TRBV12-4; 7 positions agree with TRBD1. The CDR3 extends over 15 amino acids. V was clipped by 6 bases and J by 4 bases; unmatched bases: 9. The CDR3 loop is CASSRQGQGGNTIYF. CDR3 nucleotides: TGTGCCAGCAGCCGACAGGGCCAGGGAGGAAACACCATATATTTT.

This clonotype was detected many times. The chain links TRBV4-1 to TRBJ2-2, with D tentatively TRBD1 (5 bases). Germline CDR1 MGHRA, CDR2 YSYEKL. The CDR3 consists of 15 residues. V lost 3 bases, J lost 2 bases, and 10 bases lay in between. CDR3 in amino acids: CASSHRDSNTGELFF. CDR3 in DNA: TGCGCCAGCAGCCATCGAGACAGTAACACCGGGGAGCTGTTTTTT.

At least ten counts were recorded for this clonotype. The CDR3 spells CASSSGGGYEQYF. The DNA of the CDR3 is TGTGCCAGCAGCTCCGGCGGGGGATACGAGCAGTACTTC. This chain joins TRBV7-2 and TRBJ2-7, with 7 bases fitting TRBD2. J lost 4 bases, V lost 4 bases, and 4 bases had no gene match. CDR1 SGHTA and CDR2 FQGNSA come from the germline V gene. CDR3 size: 13 residues.

This clonotype appeared once. A single base separates this from a much larger clone, so it may be a read error. V and J are TRBV7-2 and TRBJ1-5; no firm D call. Germline V gene sequence: CDR1 SGHTA, CDR2 FQGNSA. The CDR3 runs 16 residues. The CDR3 sequence is CASSLSVIGSDQPQHF. CDR3 DNA: TGTGCCAGCAGCTTAAGCGTAATTGGTAGCGATCAGCCCCAGCATTTT.